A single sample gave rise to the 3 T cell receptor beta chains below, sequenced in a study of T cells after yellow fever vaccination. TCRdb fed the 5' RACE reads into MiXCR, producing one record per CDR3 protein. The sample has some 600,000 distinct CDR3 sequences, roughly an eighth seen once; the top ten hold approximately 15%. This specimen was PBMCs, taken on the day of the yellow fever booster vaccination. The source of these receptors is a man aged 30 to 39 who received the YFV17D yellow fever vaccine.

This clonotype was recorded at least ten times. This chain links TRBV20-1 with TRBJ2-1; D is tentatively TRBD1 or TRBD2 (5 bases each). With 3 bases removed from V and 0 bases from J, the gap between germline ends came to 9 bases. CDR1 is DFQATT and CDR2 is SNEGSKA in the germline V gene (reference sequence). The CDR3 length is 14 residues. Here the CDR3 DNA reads TGCAGTGCTAGCGGGACGAGCTCCTACAATGAGCAGTTCTTC. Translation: CSASGTSSYNEQFF.

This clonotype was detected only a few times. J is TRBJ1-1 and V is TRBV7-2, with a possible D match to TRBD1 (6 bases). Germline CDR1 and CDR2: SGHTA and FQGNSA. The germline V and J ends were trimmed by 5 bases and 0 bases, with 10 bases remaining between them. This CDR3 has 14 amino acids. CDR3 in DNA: TGTGCCAGCAGCGAAGGACAGTTGAACACTGAAGCTTTCTTT. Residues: CASSEGQLNTEAFF. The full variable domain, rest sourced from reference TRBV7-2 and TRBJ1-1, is GAGVSQSPSNKVTEKGKDVELRCDPISGHTALYWYRQSLGQGLEFLIYFQGNSAPDKSGLPSDRFSAERTGGSVSTLTIQRTQQEDSAVYLCASSEGQLNTEAFFGQGTRLTVV.

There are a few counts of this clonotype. CDR3 coding DNA: TGCGCCAGCAGCCAAGGGGTCGGACCGGGGGAGCTGTTTTTT. As protein: CASSQGVGPGELFF. The chain joins TRBV4-3 to TRBJ2-2, with D hard to call. The CDR3 extends over 14 amino acids. V gave up 1 base and J gave up 8 bases, with 11 bases separating them. Looked up from germline, CDR1 is LGHNA and CDR2 is YSLEER.